What follows is one TCR beta chain and its context. These data are taken from a study of CD8 T cells in Susac syndrome. It was with random hexamers that 0.5 to 1 ug RNA was reverse transcribed. TCRdb independently ran MiXCR on the immunoSEQ multiplex PCR reads; one entry per CDR3 protein. The sample yields a few hundred thousand distinct CDR3 sequences, 92% seen once. The sequencing input was CD8+ T cells from PBMCs. This TCR was sampled from a human donor with multiple sclerosis.

Here the CDR3 DNA reads TGCAGTGCTAGACCCGACTGGTCCGGTGAAGCTTTCTTT. Its translation: CSARPDWSGEAFF. The chain has TRBV20-1 and TRBJ1-1; no clear D gene. Trimming cost V 2 bases and J 7 bases, with 14 bases left between them. This CDR3 has 13 amino acids. Germline CDR1 and CDR2: DFQATT and SNEGSKA (reference sequence).